This T cell receptor (beta chain) was captured in a study of control samples from healthy donors and cancer patients. This CDR3 spans 15 amino acids. Germline assignment: CDR1 MNHEY and CDR2 SVGAGI. Deletions cut 6 bases from V and 4 bases from J, with 19 bases between. The method was immunoSEQ multiplex PCR; TCRdb's version includes in-frame clones alone and lacks a portion of them. The sample consists of around 100,000 clones, 87% of them appearing once. Sequencing was performed on blood. The chain recombines TRBV6-5 with TRBJ2-7; D perhaps matches TRBD2 (7 bases). This clonotype was obtained from a woman between 50 and 59 years old in good health. Written as DNA, the CDR3 is TGTGCCAGCAGATCGGGGGGCGGGACGGGGTACGAGCAGTACTTC. Protein: CASRSGGGTGYEQYF.